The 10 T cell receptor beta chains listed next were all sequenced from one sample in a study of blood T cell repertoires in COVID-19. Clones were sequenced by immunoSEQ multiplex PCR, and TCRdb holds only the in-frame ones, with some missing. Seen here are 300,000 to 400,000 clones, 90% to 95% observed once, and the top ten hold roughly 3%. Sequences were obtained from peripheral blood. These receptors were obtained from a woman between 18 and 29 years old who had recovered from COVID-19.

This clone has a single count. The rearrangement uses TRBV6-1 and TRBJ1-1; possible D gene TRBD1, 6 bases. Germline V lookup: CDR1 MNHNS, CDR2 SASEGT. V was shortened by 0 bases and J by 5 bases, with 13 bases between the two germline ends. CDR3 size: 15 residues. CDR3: CASSEALGGATEAFF. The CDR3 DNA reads TGTGCCAGCAGTGAAGCGTTGGGGGGGGCAACTGAAGCTTTCTTT.

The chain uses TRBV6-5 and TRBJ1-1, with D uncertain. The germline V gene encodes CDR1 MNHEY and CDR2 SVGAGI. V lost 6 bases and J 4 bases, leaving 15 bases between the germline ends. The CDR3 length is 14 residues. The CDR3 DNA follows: TGTGCCAGCAGCTCCCCCCTAGTGGCCACTGAAGCTTTCTTT. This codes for CASSSPLVATEAFF.

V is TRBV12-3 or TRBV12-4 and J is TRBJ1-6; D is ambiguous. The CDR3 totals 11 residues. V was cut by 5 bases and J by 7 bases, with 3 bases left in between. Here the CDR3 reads CASSLNSPLHF. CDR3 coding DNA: TGTGCCAGCAGTCTCAATTCACCCCTCCACTTT.

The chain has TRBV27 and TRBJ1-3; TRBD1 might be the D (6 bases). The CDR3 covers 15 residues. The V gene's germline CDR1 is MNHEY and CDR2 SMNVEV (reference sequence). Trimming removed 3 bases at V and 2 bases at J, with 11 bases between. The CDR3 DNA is TGTGCCAGCAGTTTGAAAAGGACAGCTGGAAACACCATATATTTT. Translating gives CASSLKRTAGNTIYF.

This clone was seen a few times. CDR3: CASSLGQRNTEAFF. CDR3 nucleotide sequence: TGCGCCAGCAGCCTTGGACAGAGGAACACTGAAGCTTTCTTT. The chain uses TRBV4-3 and TRBJ1-1; possible D gene TRBD1, 6 bases. Germline assignment: CDR1 LGHNA and CDR2 YSLEER. Trimming left V 4 bases short and J 1 base short, with 10 bases between. The CDR3 totals 14 residues.

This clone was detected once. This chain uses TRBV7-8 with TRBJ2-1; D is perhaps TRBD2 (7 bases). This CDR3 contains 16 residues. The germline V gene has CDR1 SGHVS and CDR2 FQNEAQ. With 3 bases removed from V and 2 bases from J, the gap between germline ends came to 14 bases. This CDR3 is CASSLGGAAPYNEQFF. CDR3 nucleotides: TGTGCCAGCAGCTTGGGGGGGGCGGCGCCCTACAATGAGCAGTTCTTC.

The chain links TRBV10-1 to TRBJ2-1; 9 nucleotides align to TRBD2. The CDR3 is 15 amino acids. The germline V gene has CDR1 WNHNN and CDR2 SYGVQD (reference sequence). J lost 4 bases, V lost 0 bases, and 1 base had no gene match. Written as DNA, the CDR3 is TGCGCCAGCAGTGAGTCTAGCGGGGGATACAATGAGCAGTTCTTC. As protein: CASSESSGGYNEQFF.

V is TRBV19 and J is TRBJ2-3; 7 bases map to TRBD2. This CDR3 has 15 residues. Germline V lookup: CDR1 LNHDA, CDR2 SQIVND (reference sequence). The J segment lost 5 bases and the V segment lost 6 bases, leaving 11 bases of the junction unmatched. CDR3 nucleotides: TGTGCCAGTAGCCCTAGCGGTCTCCAGGGAGATACGCAGTATTTT. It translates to CASSPSGLQGDTQYF.

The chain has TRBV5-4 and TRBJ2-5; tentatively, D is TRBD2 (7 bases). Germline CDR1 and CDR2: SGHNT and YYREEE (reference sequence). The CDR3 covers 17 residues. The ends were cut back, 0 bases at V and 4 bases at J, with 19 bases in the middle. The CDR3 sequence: CASSLGGAAGDRETQYF. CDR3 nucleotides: TGTGCCAGCAGCTTGGGGGGGGCGGCGGGAGATAGAGAGACCCAGTACTTC.

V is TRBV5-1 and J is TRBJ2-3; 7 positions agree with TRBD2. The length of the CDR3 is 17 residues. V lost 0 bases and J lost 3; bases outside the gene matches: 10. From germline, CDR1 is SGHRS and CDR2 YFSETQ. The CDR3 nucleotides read TGCGCCAGCAGCTTGGGTGTGGGGACTATCGCGACAGATACGCAGTATTTT. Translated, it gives CASSLGVGTIATDTQYF.